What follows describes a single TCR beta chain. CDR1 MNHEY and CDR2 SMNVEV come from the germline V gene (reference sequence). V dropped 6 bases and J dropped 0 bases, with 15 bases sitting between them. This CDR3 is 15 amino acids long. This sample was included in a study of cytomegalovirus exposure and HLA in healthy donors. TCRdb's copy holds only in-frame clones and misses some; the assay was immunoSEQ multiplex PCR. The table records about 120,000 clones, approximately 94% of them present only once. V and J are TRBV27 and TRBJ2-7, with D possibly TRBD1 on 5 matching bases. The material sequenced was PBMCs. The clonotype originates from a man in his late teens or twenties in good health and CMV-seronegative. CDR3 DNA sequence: TGTGCCAGCAGACCATACAGGCAAACCTCCTACGAGCAGTACTTC. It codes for CASRPYRQTSYEQYF.